This T cell receptor beta chain was recorded in a study of cytomegalovirus exposure and HLA in healthy donors. CDR1 LNHNV and CDR2 YYDKDF come from the germline V gene (reference sequence). J was trimmed by 8 bases and V by 8 bases; bases with no gene match: 21. The CDR3 is 16 residues long. The PCR had 60 Vbeta and 13 Jbeta primers. The method was immunoSEQ multiplex PCR; TCRdb's version includes in-frame clones alone and lacks a portion of them. The data show 140,000 to 150,000 clones, with about 77% seen just once and nearly 4% held by the top ten. This receptor was taken from a male donor in good health and CMV-seronegative. The chain links TRBV15 to TRBJ2-7; 7 bases fit TRBD1. Sequenced sample: PBMCs. The chain's CDR3 is CATGEGVGGARPQQYF. The CDR3 coding sequence is TGTGCCACCGGGGAAGGGGTAGGGGGCGCACGTCCCCAGCAGTACTTC. Complete variable domain (other parts from reference TRBV15 and TRBJ2-7): DAMVIQNPRYQVTQFGKPVTLSCSQTLNHNVMYWYQQKSSQAPKLLFHYYDKDFNNEADTPDNFQSRRPNTSFCFLDIRSPGLGDTAMYLCATGEGVGGARPQQYFGPGTRLTVT.